What follows are 3 T cell receptor beta chains derived from one specimen sequenced in a study of follicular helper T cells after annual influenza vaccination. Indicated time point: 2015-2016 season, 7 days after influenza vaccination. Measured with immunoSEQ multiplex PCR; TCRdb has only the in-frame clones, and not every one. This table has about 600 clones, more than 65% appearing once. The starting material was CXCR5+ CD38+ circulating T follicular helper cells from blood, obtained 7 days after influenza vaccination. Subset defined: circulating Tfh, non-naive CD4+CXCR5+PD-1+ (ICOS+CD38+ or ICOS-CD38-). The origin of the receptors is an adult who received the influenza vaccine.

CDR3 DNA sequence: TGTGCCAGCAGGCCCTCCGTAGGTTTCCAAGAGACCCAGTACTTC. Translating it yields CASRPSVGFQETQYF. This chain uses TRBV2 with TRBJ2-5; no reliable D call. There are 15 residues in the CDR3. The V end lost 6 bases, the J end lost 1 base, and 15 bases lay between the germline ends. Germline V gene lookup returns CDR1 SNHLY and CDR2 FYNNEI.

V gene TRBV11-2 combines with J gene TRBJ2-2; the D gene is possibly TRBD1 (5 bases). This CDR3 has 14 amino acids. Trimming removed 3 bases from V and 7 bases from J, with 12 bases in between. Germline CDR1 reads SGHAT; CDR2 reads FQNNGV. The CDR3 protein is CASSFAGPGGELFF. The CDR3 coding sequence is TGTGCCAGCAGCTTTGCAGGGCCGGGCGGGGAGCTGTTTTTT. The full variable domain, in which reference TRBV11-2 and TRBJ2-2 provide the parts outside the CDR3, is EAGVAQSPRYKIIEKRQSVAFWCNPISGHATLYWYQQILGQGPKLLIQFQNNGVVDDSQLPKDRFSAERLKGVDSTLKIQPAKLEDSAVYLCASSFAGPGGELFFGEGSRLTVL.

The chain is built from TRBV9 and TRBJ2-5; 9 bases align to TRBD1. The V and J ends lost 0 bases and 5 bases, in that order; junction bases with no gene match: 8. Germline V gives CDR1 SGDLS, CDR2 YYNGEE. There are 16 residues in the CDR3. The CDR3 nucleotides are TGTGCCAGCAGCGTAGGCCCGGGACAGGGTTTGGAGACCCAGTACTTC. Its protein product is CASSVGPGQGLETQYF.